This TCR beta chain was observed in a study of blood T cell repertoires in COVID-19. Study-wide context: The United States, Italy and Spain provided the acute and convalescent COVID-19 samples. T cells, B-cell-depleted T cells, or PBMCs provided the cDNA or gDNA that served as material.

Seattle patient enrollment occurred during active infection, with longitudinal follow-up thereafter. Under the authors' procedure: Reference gene primer amplification in the assay estimated nucleated cell counts. Assay used: immunoSEQ multiplex PCR; TCRdb lists only in-frame clones, some missing. From that table come the V and J calls and clone size; the DNA was used to work out D and trimming. The top ten clones hold about 11% of a sample with roughly 230,000 clones, around 80% of them seen once. The ends were cut back, 1 base at V and 0 bases at J, with 13 bases in the middle. Germline CDR1 and CDR2: SGHVS and FQNEAQ. The CDR3 spans 18 residues.

Sample: peripheral blood. The chain employs TRBV7-8 and TRBJ1-6; D is possibly TRBD1 (6 bases). This clonotype was obtained from a woman at least 80 years old with COVID-19, enrolled during active disease. The CDR3 coding sequence is TGTGCCAGCAGCTTAGGGACAGCAAGGATCTCCTATAATTCACCCCTCCACTTT. It yields the protein CASSLGTARISYNSPLHF.